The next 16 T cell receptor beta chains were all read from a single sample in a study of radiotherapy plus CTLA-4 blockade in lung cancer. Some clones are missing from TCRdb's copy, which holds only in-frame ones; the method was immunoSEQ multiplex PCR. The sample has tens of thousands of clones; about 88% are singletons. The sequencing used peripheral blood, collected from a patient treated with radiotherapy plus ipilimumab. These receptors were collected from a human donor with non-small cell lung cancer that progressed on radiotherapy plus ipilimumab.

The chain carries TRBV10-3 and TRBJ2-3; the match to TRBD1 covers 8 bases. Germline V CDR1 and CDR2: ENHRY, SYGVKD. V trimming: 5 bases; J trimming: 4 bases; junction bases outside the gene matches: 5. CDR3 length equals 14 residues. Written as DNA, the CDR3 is TGTGCCATCAGTCAACAGGGGGTTGCAGATACGCAGTATTTT. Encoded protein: CAISQQGVADTQYF.

The CDR3 loop is CASSPRLADRTDTQYF. For the CDR3, the DNA is TGTGCCAGCAGCCCCCGACTAGCGGACCGCACAGATACGCAGTATTTT. The gene calls are TRBV9 and TRBJ2-3, with 9 bases identical to TRBD2. The trim removed 4 bases at V and 1 base at J, leaving 7 bases unmatched. Germline values: CDR1 SGDLS, CDR2 YYNGEE. The CDR3 is made up of 16 amino acids. Complete variable domain (other parts from reference TRBV9 and TRBJ2-3): DSGVTQTPKHLITATGQRVTLRCSPRSGDLSVYWYQQSLDQGLQFLIQYYNGEERAKGNILERFSAQQFPDLHSELNLSSLELGDSALYFCASSPRLADRTDTQYFGPGTRLTVL.

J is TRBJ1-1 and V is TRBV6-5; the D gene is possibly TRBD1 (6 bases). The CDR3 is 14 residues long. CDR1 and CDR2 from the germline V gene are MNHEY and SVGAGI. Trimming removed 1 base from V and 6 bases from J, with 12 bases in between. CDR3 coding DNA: TGTGCCAGCAGTTACTTCCCGACAGGTGCTGAAGCTTTCTTT. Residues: CASSYFPTGAEAFF.

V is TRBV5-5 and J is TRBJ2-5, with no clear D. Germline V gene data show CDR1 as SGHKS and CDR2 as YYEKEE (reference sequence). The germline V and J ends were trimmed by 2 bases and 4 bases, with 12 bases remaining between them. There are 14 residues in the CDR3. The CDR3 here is CASSFGIRVETQYF. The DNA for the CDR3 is TGTGCCAGCAGCTTCGGAATTCGGGTAGAGACCCAGTACTTC.

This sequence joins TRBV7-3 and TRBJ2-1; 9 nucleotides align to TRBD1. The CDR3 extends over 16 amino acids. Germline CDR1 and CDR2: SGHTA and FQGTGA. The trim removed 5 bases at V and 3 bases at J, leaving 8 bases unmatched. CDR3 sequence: CASSVTGTGNYNEQFF. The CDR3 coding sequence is TGTGCCAGCAGCGTGACCGGGACAGGGAACTACAATGAGCAGTTCTTC.

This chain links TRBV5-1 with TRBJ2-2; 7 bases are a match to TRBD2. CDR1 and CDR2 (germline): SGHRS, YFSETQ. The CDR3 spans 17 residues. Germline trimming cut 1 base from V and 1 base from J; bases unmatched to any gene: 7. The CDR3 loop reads CASSLSGGRVNTGELFF. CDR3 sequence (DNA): TGCGCCAGCAGCTTGAGTGGTGGGAGGGTGAACACCGGGGAGCTGTTTTTT.

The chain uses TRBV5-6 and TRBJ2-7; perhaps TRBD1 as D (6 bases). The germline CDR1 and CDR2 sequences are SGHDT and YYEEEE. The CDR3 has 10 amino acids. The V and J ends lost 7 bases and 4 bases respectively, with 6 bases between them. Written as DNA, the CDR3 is TGTGCCAGCGGACAGTACGAGCAGTACTTC. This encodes CASGQYEQYF.

For the CDR3, the DNA is TGTGCCAGCAGTTCCACAGGAGGGTTGGAGACCCAGTACTTC. It encodes CASSSTGGLETQYF. The chain couples TRBV6-5 to TRBJ2-5, with a possible D match to TRBD2 (6 bases). Trimming cost V 4 bases and J 5 bases, with 14 bases left between them. Looked up from germline, CDR1 is MNHEY and CDR2 is SVGAGI. CDR3 length: 14 residues.

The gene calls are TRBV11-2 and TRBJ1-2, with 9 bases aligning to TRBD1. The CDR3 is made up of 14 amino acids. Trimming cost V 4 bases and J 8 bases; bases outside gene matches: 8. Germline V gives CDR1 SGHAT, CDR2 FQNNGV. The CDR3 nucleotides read TGTGCCAGCAGCTCACTACAGGGGGCGGGCGGCTACACCTTC. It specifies CASSSLQGAGGYTF.

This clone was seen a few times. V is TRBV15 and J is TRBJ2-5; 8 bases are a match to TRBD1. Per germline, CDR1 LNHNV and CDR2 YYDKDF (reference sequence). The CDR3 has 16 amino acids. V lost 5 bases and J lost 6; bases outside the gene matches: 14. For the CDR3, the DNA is TGTGCCACCAGCCGGGACAGGTGGGATGTGGAAAAGACCCAGTACTTC. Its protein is CATSRDRWDVEKTQYF.

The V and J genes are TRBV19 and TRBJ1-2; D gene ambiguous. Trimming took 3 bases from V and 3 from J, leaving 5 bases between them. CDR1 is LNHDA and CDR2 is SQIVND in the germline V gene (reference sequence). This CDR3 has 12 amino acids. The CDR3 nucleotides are TGTGCCAGTAGTATTAAGGACTATGGCTACACCTTC. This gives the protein CASSIKDYGYTF.

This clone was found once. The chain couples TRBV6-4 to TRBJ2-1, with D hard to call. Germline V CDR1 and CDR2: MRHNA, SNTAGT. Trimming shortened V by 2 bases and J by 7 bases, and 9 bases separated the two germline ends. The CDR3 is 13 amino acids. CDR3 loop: CASSDGNLNEQFF. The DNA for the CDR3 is TGTGCCAGCAGTGACGGGAACCTAAATGAGCAGTTCTTC.

CDR3 loop: CASSSGFGEQYF. As DNA, the CDR3 is TGTGCCAGCAGCTCAGGGTTCGGCGAGCAGTACTTC. The V and J genes are TRBV7-2 and TRBJ2-7, with D maybe TRBD1 (5 bases). The CDR3 is 12 amino acids. The germline V gene encodes CDR1 SGHTA and CDR2 FQGNSA. The V and J ends lost 4 bases and 6 bases respectively, with 10 bases between them. The full variable domain, rest sourced from reference TRBV7-2 and TRBJ2-7, is GAGVSQSPSNKVTEKGKDVELRCDPISGHTALYWYRQSLGQGLEFLIYFQGNSAPDKSGLPSDRFSAERTGGSVSTLTIQRTQQEDSAVYLCASSSGFGEQYFGPGTRLTVT.

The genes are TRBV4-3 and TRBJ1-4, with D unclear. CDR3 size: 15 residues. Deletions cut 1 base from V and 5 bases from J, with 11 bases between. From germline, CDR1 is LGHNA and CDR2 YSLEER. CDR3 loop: CASSQAGGVNEKLFF. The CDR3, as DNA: TGCGCCAGCAGCCAAGCGGGTGGGGTAAATGAAAAACTGTTTTTT.

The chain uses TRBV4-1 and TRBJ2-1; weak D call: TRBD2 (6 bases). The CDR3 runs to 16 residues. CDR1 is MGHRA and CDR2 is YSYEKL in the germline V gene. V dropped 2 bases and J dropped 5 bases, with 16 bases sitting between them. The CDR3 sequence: CASSQSWAGTHNEQFF. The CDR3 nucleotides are TGCGCCAGCAGCCAAAGTTGGGCGGGGACCCACAATGAGCAGTTCTTC.

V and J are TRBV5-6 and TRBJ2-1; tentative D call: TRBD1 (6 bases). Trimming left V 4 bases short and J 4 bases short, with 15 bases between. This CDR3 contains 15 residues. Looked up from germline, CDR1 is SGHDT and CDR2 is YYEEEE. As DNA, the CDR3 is TGTGCCAGCAGCCCGATACAGGGTTCGTACAATGAGCAGTTCTTC. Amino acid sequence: CASSPIQGSYNEQFF. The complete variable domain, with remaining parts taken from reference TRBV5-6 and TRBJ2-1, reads DAGVTQSPTHLIKTRGQQVTLRCSPKSGHDTVSWYQQALGQGPQFIFQYYEEEERQRGNFPDRFSGHQFPNYSSELNVNALLLGDSALYLCASSPIQGSYNEQFFGPGTRLTVL.